This T cell receptor (beta chain) was found in a study of CD8 T cells in Susac syndrome. The RNA input was about 0.5 to 1 ug, and it was reverse transcribed with random hexamers. TCRdb independently ran MiXCR on the immunoSEQ multiplex PCR reads; one entry per CDR3 protein. The data contain 150,000 to 200,000 distinct CDR3 sequences, around 93% of them seen just once; the ten biggest clones take up 0.12% to 0.15%. Germline-derived CDR1 and CDR2 are LGHDT and YNNKEL (reference sequence). The CDR3 contains 16 residues. The V gene end was trimmed by 3 bases and the J gene end by 1 base; junction bases not matched to a gene: 6.

This TCR was recovered from a human donor in good health. Sequenced: CD4+ T cells from PBMCs. V usage is TRBV3-1 and J usage is TRBJ2-3; 8 positions match TRBD2. DNA for the CDR3: TGTGCCAGCAGCCAGGTTAGCGGGGCCCGCACAGATACGCAGTATTTT. Its protein product is CASSQVSGARTDTQYF.